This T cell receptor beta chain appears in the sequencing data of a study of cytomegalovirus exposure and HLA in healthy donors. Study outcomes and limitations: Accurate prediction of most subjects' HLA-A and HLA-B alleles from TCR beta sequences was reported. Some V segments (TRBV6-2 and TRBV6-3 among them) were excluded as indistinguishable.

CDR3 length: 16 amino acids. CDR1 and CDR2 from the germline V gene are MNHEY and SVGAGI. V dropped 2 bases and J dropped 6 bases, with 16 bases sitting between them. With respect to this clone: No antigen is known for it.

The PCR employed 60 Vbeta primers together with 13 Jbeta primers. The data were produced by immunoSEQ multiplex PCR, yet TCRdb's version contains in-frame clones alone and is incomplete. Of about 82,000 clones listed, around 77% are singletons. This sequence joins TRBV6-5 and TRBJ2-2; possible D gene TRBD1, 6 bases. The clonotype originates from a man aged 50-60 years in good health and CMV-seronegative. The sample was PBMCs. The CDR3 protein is CASSYGRGGVAGELFF. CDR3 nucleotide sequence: TGTGCCAGCAGTTACGGCAGGGGTGGAGTGGCCGGGGAGCTGTTTTTT.